This TCR beta chain stems from a study of blood T cell repertoires in COVID-19. On the study more broadly: The analysed material was cDNA or gDNA that came from T cells, B-cell-depleted T cells, or PBMCs.

In the original analysis: Amplification of reference gene primers was used by the study to estimate nucleated cell counts. The data were produced by immunoSEQ multiplex PCR, yet TCRdb's version contains in-frame clones alone and is incomplete. V, J and clone size are those of that table, while D and trimming were read from the DNA. Found here are over 150,000 clones, around 90% of them singletons; the top ten hold approximately 2.1%. The clonotype originates from a man between 45 and 60 years old who had recovered from COVID-19. The specimen was peripheral blood.

In nucleotides, the CDR3 is TGTGCCAGCAGTTACTCGGACGCGGGATGGGAGACCCAGTACTTC. It yields the protein CASSYSDAGWETQYF. The gene calls are TRBV6-2 or TRBV6-3 and TRBJ2-5, with D possibly TRBD2 on 6 matching bases. This CDR3 is 15 amino acids long. The germline V gene encodes CDR1 MNHEY and CDR2 SVGEGT. V was trimmed by 0 bases and J by 5 bases, leaving 13 bases between them.